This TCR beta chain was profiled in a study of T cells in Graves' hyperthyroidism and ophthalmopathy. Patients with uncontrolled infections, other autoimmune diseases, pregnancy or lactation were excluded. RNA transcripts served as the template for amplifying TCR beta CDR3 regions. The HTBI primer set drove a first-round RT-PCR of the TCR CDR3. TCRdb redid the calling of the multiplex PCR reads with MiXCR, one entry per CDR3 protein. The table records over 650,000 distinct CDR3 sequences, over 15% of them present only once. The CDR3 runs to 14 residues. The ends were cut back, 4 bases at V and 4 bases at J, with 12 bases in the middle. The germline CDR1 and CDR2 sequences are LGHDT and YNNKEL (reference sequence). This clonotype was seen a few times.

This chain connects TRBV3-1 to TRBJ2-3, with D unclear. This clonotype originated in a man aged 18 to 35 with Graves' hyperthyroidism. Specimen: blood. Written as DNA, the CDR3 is TGTGCCAGCAGCCTGGTAATAGGGCCAGATACGCAGTATTTT. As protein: CASSLVIGPDTQYF.